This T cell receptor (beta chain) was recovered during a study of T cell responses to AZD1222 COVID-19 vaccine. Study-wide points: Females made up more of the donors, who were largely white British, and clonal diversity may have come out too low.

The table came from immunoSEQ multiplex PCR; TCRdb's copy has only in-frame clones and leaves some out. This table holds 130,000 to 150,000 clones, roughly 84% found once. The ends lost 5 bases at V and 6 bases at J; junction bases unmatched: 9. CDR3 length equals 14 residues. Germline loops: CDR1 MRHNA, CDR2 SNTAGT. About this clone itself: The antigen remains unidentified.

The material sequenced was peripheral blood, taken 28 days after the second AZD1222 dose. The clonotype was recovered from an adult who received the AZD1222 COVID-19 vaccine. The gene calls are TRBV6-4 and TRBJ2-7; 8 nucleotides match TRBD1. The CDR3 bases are TGTGCCAGCAGTTCACAGGGGGGAGTAGGCGAGCAGTACTTC. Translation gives CASSSQGGVGEQYF.